One sample yielded the 16 T cell receptor beta chains listed below, sequenced in a study of long-term antiretroviral therapy in people with HIV. Sequencing relied on immunoSEQ assay v3.0, run at survey level. Some clones are missing from TCRdb's copy, which holds only in-frame ones; the method was immunoSEQ multiplex PCR. The table lists about 11,000 clones, under 90% of them singletons. The sequences come from unsorted PBMCs, collected roughly 7 years after starting antiretroviral therapy. Receptors were obtained from a middle-aged man with HIV.

A remark on this clone: The same CDR3 also results from other DNA sequences found in this sample. This chain links TRBV19 with TRBJ1-5; D not resolved. Germline-derived CDR1 and CDR2 are LNHDA and SQIVND (reference sequence). Trimming took 3 bases from V and 1 from J, leaving 7 bases between them. CDR3 size: 14 residues. The CDR3 here is CASSIGESNQPQHF. The CDR3 region has the DNA TGTGCCAGTAGTATCGGGGAGAGCAATCAGCCCCAGCATTTT.

The rearrangement uses TRBV13 and TRBJ2-2, with TRBD2 matching over 12 bases. Per germline, CDR1 PRHDT and CDR2 FYEKMQ (reference sequence). The CDR3 covers 19 residues. J was trimmed by 3 bases and V by 4 bases; bases with no gene match: 12. CDR3: CASSWVKTSGGPYTGELFF. The CDR3 DNA reads TGTGCCAGCAGCTGGGTCAAGACTAGCGGGGGCCCGTACACCGGGGAGCTGTTTTTT.

The V and J genes are TRBV30 and TRBJ2-2; D ambiguous. V lost 5 bases, J lost 4 bases, and 8 bases lay in between. CDR1 is GTSNPN and CDR2 is SVGIG in the germline V gene (reference sequence). The CDR3 spans 12 residues. For the CDR3, the DNA is TGTGCCTGGGATGAAGCCACCGGGGAGCTGTTTTTT. Translation gives CAWDEATGELFF.

The chain employs TRBV6-5 and TRBJ1-1; TRBD1 aligns across 7 bases. Germline trimming cut 2 bases from V and 8 bases from J; bases unmatched to any gene: 5. The CDR3 is made up of 13 amino acids. The germline gives CDR1 MNHEY, CDR2 SVGAGI. The CDR3 loop reads CASSYGGGEEAFF. DNA for the CDR3: TGTGCCAGCAGTTACGGAGGGGGCGAGGAAGCTTTCTTT.

The chain has TRBV7-8 and TRBJ1-1; a possible D gene is TRBD1 (6 bases). This CDR3 has 12 amino acids. V shed 5 bases and J shed 3 bases, with 7 bases lying between them. Germline values: CDR1 SGHVS, CDR2 FQNEAQ. The CDR3 nucleotides read TGTGCCAGCAGCGGACAGTACACTGAAGCTTTCTTT. Protein: CASSGQYTEAFF.

The chain is built from TRBV19 and TRBJ1-1; D is perhaps TRBD1 (6 bases). There are 14 residues in the CDR3. The germline V gene has CDR1 LNHDA and CDR2 SQIVND (reference sequence). Trimming removed 7 bases from V and 3 bases from J, with 15 bases in between. The chain's CDR3 is CASTSGAGHTEAFF. DNA for the CDR3: TGTGCCAGTACCTCAGGGGCAGGGCACACTGAAGCTTTCTTT.

This sequence joins TRBV6-6 and TRBJ2-7; 10 bases line up with TRBD2. The J segment lost 7 bases and the V segment lost 2 bases, leaving 5 bases of the junction unmatched. Germline CDR1 reads MNHNY; CDR2 reads SVGAGI (reference sequence). The CDR3 runs 14 residues. The CDR3 nucleotides read TGTGCCAGCAGTTACGATCCGGGACTAGCGGAGCAGTACTTC. Translating it yields CASSYDPGLAEQYF.

The chain combines TRBV27 with TRBJ2-4; no clear D gene. Germline CDR1 and CDR2: MNHEY and SMNVEV (reference sequence). Trimming took off 4 bases at V and 0 bases at J, with 13 bases between the two ends. The CDR3 is 16 amino acids. The CDR3 loop reads CASSWSSSLAKNIQYF. The CDR3 DNA reads as TGTGCCAGCAGTTGGAGCAGCTCCCTAGCCAAAAACATTCAGTACTTC.

This rearrangement joins TRBV7-8 to TRBJ2-3, with D tentatively TRBD1 (5 bases). Trimming pared 5 bases from V and 7 bases from J, leaving 16 bases between. The CDR3 loop spans 14 amino acids. From germline, CDR1 is SGHVS and CDR2 FQNEAQ. The CDR3 here is CASSPPRGSHTQYF. The DNA for the CDR3 is TGTGCCAGCAGCCCCCCTAGGGGCTCGCATACGCAGTATTTT.

The V call is TRBV6-6, the J call TRBJ1-3, with D possibly matching TRBD1 (5 bases). V shed 4 bases and J shed 8 bases, with 18 bases lying between them. In germline, CDR1 is MNHNY, CDR2 SVGAGI (reference sequence). The CDR3 is made up of 15 amino acids. The CDR3 sequence is CASSLIEGREDTIYF. The CDR3 DNA follows: TGTGCCAGCAGTTTGATCGAGGGCAGGGAAGACACCATATATTTT.

The chain joins TRBV27 to TRBJ2-1, with D unclear. The CDR3 sequence is 11 residues long. V was trimmed by 2 bases and J by 6 bases, leaving 2 bases between them. The germline gives CDR1 MNHEY, CDR2 SMNVEV (reference sequence). CDR3 sequence: CASSLGNEQFF. The CDR3 bases are TGTGCCAGCAGTTTAGGCAATGAGCAGTTCTTC.

The chain links TRBV29-1 to TRBJ1-2; no reliable D call. Trimming took off 0 bases at V and 2 bases at J, with 7 bases between the two ends. The V gene's germline CDR1 is SQVTM and CDR2 ANQGSEA. This CDR3 is built from 13 residues. CDR3 amino acids: CSVEDQPNYGYTF. The CDR3 nucleotides are TGCAGCGTTGAAGATCAACCCAACTATGGCTACACCTTC.

The chain combines TRBV4-1 with TRBJ2-1; TRBD2 matches at 7 bases. Germline V lookup: CDR1 MGHRA, CDR2 YSYEKL. Trimming cost V 3 bases and J 1 base; bases outside gene matches: 6. The CDR3 extends over 16 amino acids. The CDR3 region is CASSHMGLPSYNEQFF. In DNA form, the CDR3 reads TGCGCCAGCAGCCATATGGGACTACCTTCCTACAATGAGCAGTTCTTC.

V and J are TRBV7-3 and TRBJ2-7, with a possible D match to TRBD2 (6 bases). Germline V CDR1 and CDR2: SGHTA, FQGTGA. The CDR3 is 18 residues long. V lost 5 bases and J 0 bases, leaving 23 bases between the germline ends. The CDR3 spells CASSKTRRLGPFSYEQYF. CDR3 DNA: TGTGCCAGCAGCAAGACTAGGAGGCTAGGGCCCTTCTCCTACGAGCAGTACTTC.

The chain joins TRBV7-2 to TRBJ1-6; D is perhaps TRBD1 (5 bases). Germline values: CDR1 SGHTA, CDR2 FQGNSA. The CDR3 runs 17 residues. V lost 6 bases and J 1 base, leaving 16 bases between the germline ends. CDR3 protein: CASSRDGVLSYNSPLHF. DNA for the CDR3: TGTGCCAGCAGTCGGGACGGAGTATTGTCCTATAATTCACCCCTCCACTTT.

This clone has a handful of counts. The chain joins TRBV6-5 to TRBJ2-2; 9 bases are shared with TRBD1. The CDR3 is 14 residues long. Germline lookup yields CDR1 MNHEY and CDR2 SVGAGI. After removal of 5 bases from V and 7 bases from J, the junction contained 5 bases not matched to a gene. The CDR3 sequence is CASSHGTGIGELFF. In DNA form, the CDR3 reads TGTGCCAGCAGTCACGGGACAGGGATCGGGGAGCTGTTTTTT.